Listed below are T cell receptor beta chains from one sample, sequenced in a study of cytomegalovirus exposure and HLA in healthy donors. Libraries were prepared by immunoSEQ multiplex PCR; TCRdb keeps only in-frame clonotypes and omits some of them. Of some 260,000 clones listed, roughly nine tenths were seen once; the top ten hold 12%. The sequenced material came from PBMCs. The receptors come from a man younger than 35 in good health and CMV-seropositive. Both conserved end residues are part of each CDR3. The D gene is left open where the match is weak. Clone sizes are given selectively: once, few, many, or a class where the clone is expanded.

size	V	J	D	CDR3	DNA
NA	TRBV29-1	TRBJ1-1	NA	CSVLRGGQVNTEAFF	TGCAGCGTCCTGCGAGGGGGGCAGGTGAACACTGAAGCTTTCTTT
NA	TRBV27	TRBJ2-2	NA	CASSPTDIHTGELFF	TGTGCCAGCAGTCCGACGGACATCCACACCGGGGAGCTGTTTTTT
NA	TRBV9	TRBJ2-2	TRBD2	CASSVASGPGELFF	TGTGCCAGCAGCGTCGCTAGCGGGCCCGGGGAGCTGTTTTTT
NA	TRBV27	TRBJ2-1	NA	CASSFYQGTKEQFF	TGTGCCAGCAGTTTCTATCAGGGCACTAAAGAGCAGTTCTTC
NA	TRBV27	TRBJ1-2	TRBD1	CASSLSAFRGTGSGYTF	TGTGCCAGCAGTTTATCGGCTTTTAGAGGGACAGGGAGCGGCTACACCTTC
NA	TRBV11-2	TRBJ1-2	NA	CASSSSPAGYGYTF	TGTGCCAGCAGCTCTAGCCCTGCGGGCTATGGCTACACCTTC
NA	TRBV6-4	TRBJ2-1	TRBD1	CASSRRQGHNEQFF	TGTGCCAGCAGCCGACGACAGGGCCACAATGAGCAGTTCTTC
NA	TRBV19	TRBJ2-1	TRBD2	CASSIGPGLAGVNEQFF	TGTGCCAGTAGTATAGGTCCGGGACTAGCGGGAGTAAATGAGCAGTTCTTC
NA	TRBV18	TRBJ2-7	NA	CASSQTAGTTRLYEQYF	TGTGCCAGCTCACAGACCGCCGGGACGACCAGGCTGTACGAGCAGTACTTC
NA	TRBV7-9	TRBJ1-1	TRBD1	CASRPGQGNTEAFF	TGTGCCAGCAGGCCCGGACAGGGGAACACTGAAGCTTTCTTT
NA	TRBV6-1	TRBJ2-2	NA	CASSRQGSRTGELFF	TGTGCCAGCAGTCGGCAGGGATCGCGGACCGGGGAGCTGTTTTTT
NA	TRBV9	TRBJ2-5	TRBD2	CASSLSSGRGGETQYF	TGTGCCAGCAGCCTAAGTAGCGGGAGAGGGGGAGAGACCCAGTACTTC
NA	TRBV10-3	TRBJ2-3	NA	CAISRLEGTDTQYF	TGTGCCATATCTAGGCTAGAAGGCACAGATACGCAGTATTTT
NA	TRBV4-3	TRBJ2-1	TRBD2	CASSQWTSGNNEQFF	TGCGCCAGCAGCCAATGGACTAGCGGAAACAATGAGCAGTTCTTC
NA	TRBV6-5	TRBJ2-7	TRBD2	CASSQGLAIHEQYF	TGTGCCAGCAGCCAGGGACTAGCGATCCACGAGCAGTACTTC
once	TRBV6-5	TRBJ1-2	NA	CASSDRSNYGYTF	TGTGCCAGCAGCGACAGGAGTAACTATGGCTACACCTTC
NA	TRBV5-1	TRBJ2-2	NA	CASSLGGSTGELFF	TGCGCCAGCAGCTTGGGTGGAAGCACCGGGGAGCTGTTTTTT
NA	TRBV28	TRBJ2-6	NA	CASSFLGTGANVLTF	TGTGCCAGCAGTTTCTTGGGGACTGGGGCCAACGTCCTGACTTTC
NA	TRBV28	TRBJ1-2	NA	CASSRPRGGNYGYTF	TGTGCCAGCAGCCGTCCGCGTGGAGGAAACTATGGCTACACCTTC
NA	TRBV10-3	TRBJ1-5	TRBD1	CAISESGQGNQHF	TGTGCCATCAGTGAGTCTGGACAGGGGAACCAGCATTTT
NA	TRBV9	TRBJ2-7	TRBD1	CASSRQGLVYEQYF	TGTGCCAGTAGCCGACAGGGGCTGGTATACGAGCAGTACTTC
NA	TRBV27	TRBJ2-5	TRBD1	CASSLFGDRGHFWETQYF	TGTGCCAGCAGTTTATTTGGGGACAGGGGGCACTTTTGGGAGACCCAGTACTTC
NA	TRBV30	TRBJ2-7	TRBD2	CAWSVAGAYEQYF	TGTGCCTGGAGCGTCGCGGGAGCCTACGAGCAGTACTTC
NA	TRBV19	TRBJ1-1	NA	CASSNTLPSPEAFF	TGTGCCAGTAGTAACACCTTACCGTCGCCTGAAGCTTTCTTT
NA	TRBV7-9	TRBJ2-1	TRBD2	CASSQPGLAGPRGQFF	TGTGCCAGCAGCCAACCCGGACTAGCGGGACCGCGGGGGCAGTTCTTC
NA	TRBV6-1	TRBJ1-1	TRBD1	CASSEQQGVGTEAFF	TGTGCCAGCAGTGAGCAGCAGGGGGTGGGCACTGAAGCTTTCTTT
NA	TRBV11-2	TRBJ2-2	NA	CASSWDLGGANTGELFF	TGTGCCAGCAGCTGGGACCTGGGAGGAGCGAACACCGGGGAGCTGTTTTTT
few	TRBV2	TRBJ1-2	NA	CASSLIRDNYGYTF	TGTGCCAGCAGTTTGATCCGAGACAACTATGGCTACACCTTC
NA	TRBV2	TRBJ1-2	NA	CASTGSFGVANYGYTF	TGTGCCAGCACGGGCAGCTTTGGTGTAGCTAACTATGGCTACACCTTC
NA	TRBV4-2	TRBJ1-1	NA	CASSQKGEGAEAFF	TGTGCCAGCAGCCAAAAGGGGGAGGGGGCTGAAGCTTTCTTT
NA	TRBV6-1	TRBJ1-4	NA	CASSEWVLLFF	TGTGCCAGCAGTGAGTGGGTCCTACTGTTTTTT
NA	TRBV2	TRBJ2-5	NA	CASSAPFRTTAQETQYF	TGTGCCAGCAGTGCCCCCTTTAGGACAACCGCACAAGAGACCCAGTACTTC
few	TRBV7-2	TRBJ1-1	TRBD1	CASSPPDRVGAFF	TGTGCCAGCAGCCCCCCGGACAGGGTGGGAGCTTTCTTT
NA	TRBV6-5	TRBJ1-4	TRBD1	CASSPWGDRNEKLFF	TGTGCCAGCAGCCCGTGGGGGGACAGGAATGAAAAACTGTTTTTT
NA	TRBV28	TRBJ2-1	NA	CASSHLNNEQFF	TGTGCCAGCAGCCATCTGAACAATGAGCAGTTCTTC
NA	TRBV5-1	TRBJ2-3	TRBD2	CASTDGLAGVGDTQYF	TGCGCCAGCACCGATGGACTAGCGGGAGTAGGGGATACGCAGTATTTT
few	TRBV10-2	TRBJ1-2	NA	CASYREGYGYTF	TGCGCCAGCTACAGGGAGGGGTATGGCTACACCTTC
NA	TRBV4-1	TRBJ2-5	NA	CASSQEPLNIQETQYF	TGCGCCAGCAGCCAAGAACCCCTAAACATCCAAGAGACCCAGTACTTC
NA	TRBV27	TRBJ1-2	NA	CASSLSPGRDGYTF	TGTGCCAGCAGTTTAAGCCCAGGGAGGGATGGCTACACCTTC
once	TRBV7-6	TRBJ2-1	NA	CASCNTGGLSYNEQFF	TGTGCCAGCTGCAATACCGGAGGACTTAGCTACAATGAGCAGTTCTTC
NA	TRBV9	TRBJ1-1	NA	CASSLGEGEAGEAFF	TGTGCCAGCAGCCTAGGGGAAGGGGAGGCAGGTGAAGCTTTCTTT
NA	TRBV5-1	TRBJ1-2	TRBD1	CASSLDTGASYGYTF	TGCGCCAGCAGCTTGGATACAGGGGCATCCTATGGCTACACCTTC
NA	TRBV29-1	TRBJ2-6	NA	CSVASGWAGANVLTF	TGCAGCGTTGCGTCGGGGTGGGCTGGGGCCAACGTCCTGACTTTC
NA	TRBV10-3	TRBJ2-7	NA	CAISEGRERAFSYEQYF	TGTGCCATCAGTGAGGGTAGGGAGCGGGCATTCTCCTACGAGCAGTACTTC
NA	TRBV5-1	TRBJ2-6	NA	CASSSGLGGSGANVLTF	TGCGCCAGCAGCTCGGGGTTGGGGGGCTCTGGGGCCAACGTCCTGACTTTC
NA	TRBV18	TRBJ2-7	TRBD1	CASSMTGGIYEQYF	TGTGCCAGCTCCATGACAGGGGGTATATACGAGCAGTACTTC
NA	TRBV27	TRBJ1-1	NA	CASSLPGATTEAFF	TGTGCCAGCAGTTTACCGGGAGCCACCACTGAAGCTTTCTTT
NA	TRBV9	TRBJ1-4	NA	CASSPRGGVAEKLFF	TGTGCCAGCAGCCCGAGGGGGGGGGTAGCTGAAAAACTGTTTTTT
NA	TRBV28	TRBJ2-5	NA	CASSNGGGQETQYF	TGTGCCAGCAGTAACGGAGGGGGCCAAGAGACCCAGTACTTC
NA	TRBV9	TRBJ2-1	NA	CASSASGVSSYNEQFF	TGTGCCAGCAGCGCCTCGGGGGTGAGCTCCTACAATGAGCAGTTCTTC
NA	TRBV9	TRBJ2-5	NA	CASSVEGPQGTKETQYF	TGTGCCAGCAGCGTAGAGGGCCCACAGGGGACTAAAGAGACCCAGTACTTC
NA	TRBV5-1	TRBJ1-3	TRBD1	CASSSGQSSGNTIYF	TGCGCCAGCAGTTCGGGACAGAGCTCTGGAAACACCATATATTTT
NA	TRBV14	TRBJ1-2	NA	CASSPLAGGNYGYTF	TGTGCCAGCAGCCCATTGGCAGGAGGGAACTATGGCTACACCTTC
NA	TRBV5-1	TRBJ1-1	TRBD1	CASSGTGTGVLIAFF	TGCGCCAGCAGCGGAACCGGGACAGGGGTTTTAATAGCTTTCTTT
few	TRBV7-9	TRBJ2-3	TRBD2	CASSSRLAGGEDTQYF	TGTGCCAGCAGCTCCCGACTAGCGGGGGGGGAAGATACGCAGTATTTT